The 25 T cell receptor beta chains below come from one sample, sequenced in a study of response to subunit inactivated influenza vaccine. TCRdb fed the RT-PCR reads into MiXCR, producing one record per CDR3 protein. The table records around 500,000 distinct CDR3 sequences, roughly 11% of them present only once. The specimen comprised PBMCs from blood, sampled about 40 days after vaccination. These receptors all stem from a man between 45 and 60 years old who received an inactivated influenza vaccine.

The rearrangement joins TRBV28 to TRBJ1-5, with D tentatively TRBD1 (5 bases). Germline V gene data show CDR1 as MDHEN and CDR2 as SYDVKM. The V end lost 5 bases, the J end lost 2 bases, and 7 bases lay between the germline ends. This CDR3 is built from 13 residues. The CDR3 spells CASSKGRNQPQHF. The CDR3 bases are TGTGCCAGCAGTAAGGGGCGCAATCAGCCCCAGCATTTT.

The chain couples TRBV6-2 or TRBV6-3 to TRBJ1-2; possible D gene TRBD1, 6 bases. V lost 2 bases and J 7 bases, leaving 14 bases between the germline ends. Germline V gives CDR1 MNHEY, CDR2 SVGEGT. The length of the CDR3 is 14 residues. The CDR3 is CASSYPTGRTGYTF. CDR3 coding DNA: TGTGCCAGCAGTTACCCCACAGGGAGGACTGGCTACACCTTC.

This clonotype has a handful of counts. The gene calls are TRBV6-5 and TRBJ2-2, with D unclear. Trimming left V 0 bases short and J 7 bases short, with 6 bases between. CDR1 is MNHEY and CDR2 is SVGAGI in the germline V gene. The CDR3 loop spans 13 amino acids. CDR3: CASSYSNGGELFF. Here the CDR3 DNA reads TGTGCCAGCAGTTACTCGAACGGCGGGGAGCTGTTTTTT.

The chain has TRBV12-5 and TRBJ1-1, with TRBD1 matching over 7 bases. CDR1 is LGHNT and CDR2 is FRNRAP in the germline V gene. The CDR3 extends over 13 amino acids. V dropped 3 bases and J dropped 9; count of bases not matched to a gene: 7. Here the CDR3 DNA reads TGTGCTAGTGGTTTTCCCGGGACAGAAAAAGCTTTCTTT. The encoded protein is CASGFPGTEKAFF.

V gene TRBV2 combines with J gene TRBJ1-1, with D perhaps matching TRBD1 (6 bases). The V gene lost 9 bases and the J gene lost 3 bases, with 11 bases spanning the gap. Germline V gene lookup returns CDR1 SNHLY and CDR2 FYNNEI. CDR3 length: 12 amino acids. In DNA form, the CDR3 reads TGTGCCAGGCAGGGGTCCCACACTGAAGCTTTCTTT. Translation: CARQGSHTEAFF.

In DNA, the CDR3 is TGTGCCAGCAGTTTAGGACTGAGCTATGGCTACACCTTC. This encodes CASSLGLSYGYTF. This chain connects TRBV12-3 or TRBV12-4 to TRBJ1-2; D ambiguous. The V and J ends lost 1 base and 4 bases respectively, with 7 bases between them. The CDR3 sequence is 13 residues long.

This clonotype appeared many times. The CDR3 sequence: CSARAGADYNEQFF. The CDR3 DNA follows: TGCAGTGCTAGAGCGGGGGCGGATTACAATGAGCAGTTCTTC. The chain is built from TRBV20-1 and TRBJ2-1; D is possibly TRBD1 or TRBD2 (6 bases each). There are 14 residues in the CDR3. CDR1 and CDR2 from the germline V gene are DFQATT and SNEGSKA (reference sequence). Trimming took off 1 base at V and 4 bases at J, with 11 bases between the two ends.

The chain combines TRBV20-1 with TRBJ2-2; D tentatively fits TRBD1 or TRBD2 (7 bases each). The germline V and J ends were trimmed by 6 bases and 3 bases, with 20 bases remaining between them. Germline assignment: CDR1 DFQATT and CDR2 SNEGSKA (reference sequence). The CDR3 spans 16 residues. CDR3 in amino acids: CSAPTQGGGYTGELFF. In DNA, the CDR3 is TGCAGTGCCCCAACCCAGGGGGGGGGATACACCGGGGAGCTGTTTTTT.

The chain is built from TRBV4-2 and TRBJ2-4, with TRBD1 matching over 9 bases. V lost 0 bases to trimming and J lost 6 bases; unmatched junction nucleotides: 6. Germline CDR1 LGHNA, CDR2 YNFKEQ. CDR3 length: 16 amino acids. CDR3 in amino acids: CASSQDLGQGGNIQYF. CDR3 DNA: TGTGCCAGCAGCCAAGATCTGGGACAGGGAGGAAACATTCAGTACTTC.

The CDR3 spells CASSRTGTKERNTQYF. The CDR3 coding sequence is TGTGCCAGCAGCAGGACCGGGACAAAGGAAAGAAATACGCAGTATTTT. The rearrangement joins TRBV6-2 or TRBV6-3 to TRBJ2-3, with D perhaps matching TRBD1 (6 bases). This CDR3 contains 16 residues. Trimming took off 6 bases at V and 7 bases at J, with 23 bases between the two ends. Germline V gene lookup returns CDR1 MNHEY and CDR2 SVGEGT.

The chain combines TRBV27 with TRBJ2-6; the match to TRBD2 covers 7 bases. J gave up 1 base and V 2 bases, and 8 bases lay outside the gene matches. Germline V gene lookup returns CDR1 MNHEY and CDR2 SMNVEV (reference sequence). This CDR3 is 18 amino acids long. CDR3 sequence: CASSLIVAGLSGANVLTF. The CDR3 DNA follows: TGTGCCAGCAGTTTAATAGTAGCGGGCTTATCTGGGGCCAACGTCCTGACTTTC.

The sample holds many counts of this clonotype. The gene calls are TRBV19 and TRBJ1-2; weak D call: TRBD1 (5 bases). V lost 7 bases, J lost 9 bases, and 18 bases lay in between. There are 13 residues in the CDR3. From germline, CDR1 is LNHDA and CDR2 SQIVND (reference sequence). CDR3 sequence reads: CASMIPRDGSYTF. CDR3 nucleotides: TGTGCCAGTATGATCCCCCGGGACGGAAGCTACACCTTC.

The chain has TRBV7-6 and TRBJ2-5; D ambiguous. The V gene's germline CDR1 is SGHVS and CDR2 FNYEAQ. V lost 3 bases and J 1 base, leaving 15 bases between the germline ends. The CDR3 is made up of 16 amino acids. The CDR3 loop reads CASSFSAVRSQETQYF. The CDR3 coding sequence is TGTGCCAGCAGCTTTTCGGCCGTAAGGTCCCAAGAGACCCAGTACTTC.

This clonotype came up a few times. The chain employs TRBV28 and TRBJ2-1; no definite D call. This CDR3 has 13 residues. Germline V gene data show CDR1 as MDHEN and CDR2 as SYDVKM. The V and J ends lost 2 bases and 7 bases respectively, with 9 bases between them. CDR3 coding DNA: TGTGCCAGCAGTTTACCTCAGATAAATGAGCAGTTCTTC. Translating it yields CASSLPQINEQFF. Together with reference TRBV28 and TRBJ2-1, the CDR3 gives the full variable domain: DVKVTQSSRYLVKRTGEKVFLECVQDMDHENMFWYRQDPGLGLRLIYFSYDVKMKEKGDIPEGYSVSREKKERFSLILESASTNQTSMYLCASSLPQINEQFFGPGTRLTVL.

The table lists this clonotype with a few counts. The genes are TRBV7-9 and TRBJ2-5; D not resolved. The V end was cut by 10 bases, the J end by 1 base, with 13 bases between. Germline CDR1 is SEHNR and CDR2 is FQNEAQ (reference sequence). This CDR3 contains 13 residues. The chain's CDR3 is CATTLAAQETQYF. In DNA, the CDR3 is TGTGCCACCACTCTTGCGGCCCAAGAGACCCAGTACTTC.

This clonotype was detected a few times. The chain has TRBV2 and TRBJ2-3; TRBD2 agrees at 13 bases. Germline V gene data show CDR1 as SNHLY and CDR2 as FYNNEI. The CDR3 extends over 15 amino acids. V lost 6 bases to trimming and J lost 4 bases; unmatched junction nucleotides: 4. The CDR3 sequence is CASRITSGGADTQYF. The CDR3 nucleotides read TGTGCCAGCAGAATAACTAGCGGGGGGGCAGATACGCAGTATTTT.

This chain uses TRBV20-1 with TRBJ1-6; no clear D gene. The CDR3 sequence is 15 residues long. CDR1 is DFQATT and CDR2 is SNEGSKA in the germline V gene (reference sequence). V was shortened by 0 bases and J by 5 bases, with 11 bases between the two germline ends. In DNA, the CDR3 is TGCAGTGCTAGAGATGAGGCAGGCGATAATTCACCCCTCCACTTT. This encodes CSARDEAGDNSPLHF.

The chain links TRBV12-3 or TRBV12-4 to TRBJ2-5, with D possibly matching TRBD2 (5 bases). The CDR3 is 14 residues long. The V gene lost 7 bases and the J gene lost 5 bases, with 17 bases spanning the gap. For the CDR3, the DNA is TGTGCCAGCAACACTAGGTTGGGCAGGGAGACCCAGTACTTC. This codes for CASNTRLGRETQYF.

The chain has TRBV9 and TRBJ2-5; TRBD1 or TRBD2 may be the D gene (6 bases each). V was trimmed by 4 bases and J by 1 base, leaving 17 bases between them. The CDR3 is 16 residues long. The germline gives CDR1 SGDLS, CDR2 YYNGEE. In DNA form, the CDR3 reads TGTGCCAGCAGCCGGGGCGCGGGACAAATCCAAGAGACCCAGTACTTC. It translates to CASSRGAGQIQETQYF.

This clonotype was seen more than once but under ten times. The rearrangement uses TRBV20-1 and TRBJ2-7, with 8 bases that match TRBD2. The CDR3 sequence is 15 residues long. Germline values: CDR1 DFQATT, CDR2 SNEGSKA (reference sequence). V lost 6 bases and J lost 3; bases outside the gene matches: 13. The CDR3 here is CSARHSAGGLYEQYF. The CDR3 coding sequence is TGCAGTGCCCGTCACTCGGCGGGAGGCCTCTACGAGCAGTACTTC.

The chain joins TRBV4-2 to TRBJ2-1, with TRBD1 matching over 10 bases. From germline, CDR1 is LGHNA and CDR2 YNFKEQ. Trimming took 4 bases from V and 6 from J; bases not matched to a gene: 6. The CDR3 has 15 amino acids. The DNA for the CDR3 is TGTGCCAGCAGCCCCCTACGACAGGGGGCCAATGAGCAGTTCTTC. The encoded protein is CASSPLRQGANEQFF.

The chain combines TRBV20-1 with TRBJ1-4; D is uncertain. The germline CDR1 and CDR2 sequences are DFQATT and SNEGSKA (reference sequence). The germline V and J ends were trimmed by 1 base and 0 bases, with 6 bases remaining between them. CDR3 length: 14 residues. Written as DNA, the CDR3 is TGCAGTGCTAGAGTCGGGACAACTAATGAAAAACTGTTTTTT. Its translation: CSARVGTTNEKLFF.

The rearrangement joins TRBV5-1 to TRBJ2-2; TRBD1 matches 8 bases. This CDR3 spans 13 amino acids. Unmatched junction bases numbered 2, after V lost 4 bases and J lost 6 bases. Germline V CDR1 and CDR2: SGHRS, YFSETQ. CDR3 in DNA: TGCGCCAGCAGCCAACAGGGGGCCGGGGAGCTGTTTTTT. It encodes CASSQQGAGELFF.

The table lists this clonotype with a few counts. The chain employs TRBV7-2 and TRBJ1-5, with TRBD1 matching over 10 bases. J lost 7 bases, V lost 5 bases, and 8 bases had no gene match. Germline-derived CDR1 and CDR2 are SGHTA and FQGNSA. The CDR3 covers 15 residues. The CDR3 reads CASSPFGTGDQPQHF. In DNA form, the CDR3 reads TGTGCCAGCAGCCCCTTTGGGACAGGGGACCAGCCCCAGCATTTT.

This chain connects TRBV27 to TRBJ2-7, with 8 nucleotides matching TRBD1. The CDR3 loop spans 16 amino acids. The V gene end was trimmed by 3 bases and the J gene end by 6 bases; junction bases not matched to a gene: 13. CDR1 is MNHEY and CDR2 is SMNVEV in the germline V gene (reference sequence). CDR3 sequence reads: CASSFVGVQGAGEQYF. The CDR3 DNA sequence: TGTGCCAGCAGTTTCGTAGGCGTGCAGGGGGCGGGCGAGCAGTACTTC.